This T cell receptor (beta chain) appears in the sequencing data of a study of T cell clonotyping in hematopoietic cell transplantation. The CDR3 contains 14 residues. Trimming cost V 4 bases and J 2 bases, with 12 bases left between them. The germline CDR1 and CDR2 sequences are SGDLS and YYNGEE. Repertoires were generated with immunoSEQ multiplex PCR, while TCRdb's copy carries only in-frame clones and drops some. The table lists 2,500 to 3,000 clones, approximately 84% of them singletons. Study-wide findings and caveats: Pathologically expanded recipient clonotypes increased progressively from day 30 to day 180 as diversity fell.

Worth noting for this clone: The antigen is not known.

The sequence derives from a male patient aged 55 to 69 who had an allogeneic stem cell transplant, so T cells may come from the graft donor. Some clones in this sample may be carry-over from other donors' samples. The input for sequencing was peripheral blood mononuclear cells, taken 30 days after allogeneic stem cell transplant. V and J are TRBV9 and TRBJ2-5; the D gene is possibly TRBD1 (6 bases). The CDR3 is CASSRGTLQETQYF. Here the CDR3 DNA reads TGTGCCAGCAGCAGGGGGACACTACAAGAGACCCAGTACTTC.